Listed below are T cell receptor beta chains from one sample, sequenced in a study of blood T cell repertoires in COVID-19. Method: immunoSEQ multiplex PCR; TCRdb's copy keeps in-frame clones and lacks some. The sample has about 230,000 clones, approximately 80% seen once. The sequencing input was peripheral blood. The origin of the receptors is a woman between 50 and 59 years old with acute or convalescent COVID-19. The CDR3 runs from the conserved cysteine through the conserved F or W. The order of the fields is CDR3 DNA, CDR3 protein, J gene, clone size, D gene, V gene. The D gene is left open where the match is weak. Size is stated for part of the rows, as once, few or many counts, or as a class when the clone is expanded.

CDR3nt: TGTGCCAGCAGCACGGGACAGACCCCCGGGGAGCTGTTTTTT
CDR3aa: CASSTGQTPGELFF
j_gene: TRBJ2-2
abundance: once
d_gene: TRBD1
v_gene: TRBV11-2

CDR3nt: TGTGCCAGCAGCCCGGGACAGAGAACCCTGACTAATGAAAAACTGTTTTTT
CDR3aa: CASSPGQRTLTNEKLFF
j_gene: TRBJ1-4
abundance: NA
d_gene: TRBD1
v_gene: TRBV11-2

CDR3nt: TGTGCCAGCAGTTTAGCTTTGGCAAATGAGCAGTTCTTC
CDR3aa: CASSLALANEQFF
j_gene: TRBJ2-1
abundance: NA
d_gene: NA
v_gene: TRBV12-3/TRBV12-4

CDR3nt: TGTGCCATCAGTGAAGGGGGAGAAAATTCACCCCTCCACTTT
CDR3aa: CAISEGGENSPLHF
j_gene: TRBJ1-6
abundance: few
d_gene: NA
v_gene: TRBV10-3

CDR3nt: TGTGCCATCAAAGGGGGCCGCTATGGCTACACCTTC
CDR3aa: CAIKGGRYGYTF
j_gene: TRBJ1-2
abundance: NA
d_gene: TRBD1
v_gene: TRBV28

CDR3nt: TGTGCCAGTTACACAGGGTACTATGGCTACACCTTC
CDR3aa: CASYTGYYGYTF
j_gene: TRBJ1-2
abundance: NA
d_gene: NA
v_gene: TRBV28

CDR3nt: TGTGCCAGCAGTTACACAACAGGGATCTCCGAGCAGTACTTC
CDR3aa: CASSYTTGISEQYF
j_gene: TRBJ2-7
abundance: NA
d_gene: NA
v_gene: TRBV6-5

CDR3nt: TGTGCCAGCATCGGTCCGAATCAGCCCCAGCATTTT
CDR3aa: CASIGPNQPQHF
j_gene: TRBJ1-5
abundance: few
d_gene: NA
v_gene: TRBV28

CDR3nt: TGCGCCAGCAGCCCGGAGGGAGGGTCCTCTGGAAACACCATATATTTT
CDR3aa: CASSPEGGSSGNTIYF
j_gene: TRBJ1-3
abundance: NA
d_gene: NA
v_gene: TRBV5-1

CDR3nt: TGTGCCAGCAGGGGACAGCCTGGGAACTATGGCTACACCTTC
CDR3aa: CASRGQPGNYGYTF
j_gene: TRBJ1-2
abundance: NA
d_gene: TRBD1
v_gene: TRBV25-1

CDR3nt: TGTGCCAGTAGTATGGGACTAGCGGGAGACGAGCAGTTCTTC
CDR3aa: CASSMGLAGDEQFF
j_gene: TRBJ2-1
abundance: few
d_gene: TRBD2
v_gene: TRBV19

CDR3nt: TGTGCCAGCAGTAAAGGCGAAGTGACAGGGGTATCACCCCTCCACTTT
CDR3aa: CASSKGEVTGVSPLHF
j_gene: TRBJ1-6
abundance: NA
d_gene: TRBD1
v_gene: TRBV5-4

CDR3nt: TGTGCCAGCAGCACCGGACAGAGCAATCAGCCCCAGCATTTT
CDR3aa: CASSTGQSNQPQHF
j_gene: TRBJ1-5
abundance: NA
d_gene: NA
v_gene: TRBV7-9

CDR3nt: TGTGCCAGTAGCACCAGGGGAGGGGAATCCTACGAGCAGTACTTC
CDR3aa: CASSTRGGESYEQYF
j_gene: TRBJ2-7
abundance: NA
d_gene: NA
v_gene: TRBV19

CDR3nt: TGTGCCAGCAGCAAAGACACAGGGAGCCAAGAGACCCAGTACTTC
CDR3aa: CASSKDTGSQETQYF
j_gene: TRBJ2-5
abundance: NA
d_gene: NA
v_gene: TRBV21-1

CDR3nt: TGTGCCAGCAGTTGGGGGGTGGGTGAAAAACTGTTTTTT
CDR3aa: CASSWGVGEKLFF
j_gene: TRBJ1-4
abundance: NA
d_gene: NA
v_gene: TRBV27

CDR3nt: TGTGCCAGCAAAATCATCACGAGAGGAGAGCAGTACTTC
CDR3aa: CASKIITRGEQYF
j_gene: TRBJ2-7
abundance: NA
d_gene: NA
v_gene: TRBV27

CDR3nt: TGTGCCAGCAGCCCCCCGGGACAGGCTCGAAACATTCAGTACTTC
CDR3aa: CASSPPGQARNIQYF
j_gene: TRBJ2-4
abundance: few
d_gene: TRBD1
v_gene: TRBV5-6

CDR3nt: TGTGCCAGCAACGCGGGTACCGGGGAGCTGTTTTTT
CDR3aa: CASNAGTGELFF
j_gene: TRBJ2-2
abundance: NA
d_gene: NA
v_gene: TRBV6-5

CDR3nt: TGTGCCAGCAGTTATCGGCAGGGGACCCTGAACACTGAAGCTTTCTTT
CDR3aa: CASSYRQGTLNTEAFF
j_gene: TRBJ1-1
abundance: once
d_gene: NA
v_gene: TRBV6-2/TRBV6-3